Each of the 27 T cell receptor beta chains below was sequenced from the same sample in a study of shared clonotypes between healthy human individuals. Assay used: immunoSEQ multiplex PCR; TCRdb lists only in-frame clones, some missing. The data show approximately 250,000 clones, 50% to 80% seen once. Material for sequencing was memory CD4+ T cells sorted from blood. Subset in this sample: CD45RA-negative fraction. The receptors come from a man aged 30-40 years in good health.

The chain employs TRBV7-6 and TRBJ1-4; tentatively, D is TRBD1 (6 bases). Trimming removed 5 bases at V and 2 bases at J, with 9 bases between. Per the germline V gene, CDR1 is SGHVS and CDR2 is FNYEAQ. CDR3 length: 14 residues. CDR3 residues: CASSRQGTNEKLFF. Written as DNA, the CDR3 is TGTGCCAGCAGCCGCCAGGGGACTAATGAAAAACTGTTTTTT. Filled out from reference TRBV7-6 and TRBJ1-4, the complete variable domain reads GAGVSQSPRYKVTKRGQDVALRCDPISGHVSLYWYRQALGQGPEFLTYFNYEAQQDKSGLPNDRFSAERPEGSISTLTIQRTEQRDSAMYRCASSRQGTNEKLFFGSGTQLSVL.

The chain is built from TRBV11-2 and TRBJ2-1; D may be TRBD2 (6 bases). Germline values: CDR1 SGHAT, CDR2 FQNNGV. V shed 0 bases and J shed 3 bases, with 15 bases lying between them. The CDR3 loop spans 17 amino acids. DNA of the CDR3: TGTGCCAGCAGCTTAGAGAGGTCGGGCGGGATCTACAATGAGCAGTTCTTC. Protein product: CASSLERSGGIYNEQFF.

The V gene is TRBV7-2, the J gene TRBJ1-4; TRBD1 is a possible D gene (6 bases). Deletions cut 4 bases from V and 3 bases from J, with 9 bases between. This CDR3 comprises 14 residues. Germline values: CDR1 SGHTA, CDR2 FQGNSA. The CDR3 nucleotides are TGTGCCAGCAGCTCGGGACAAGCTAATGAAAAACTGTTTTTT. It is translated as CASSSGQANEKLFF.

CDR3 region: CASSLYRDVQYF. The CDR3 DNA sequence: TGTGCCAGCAGCCTTTACAGGGATGTGCAGTATTTT. The chain links TRBV5-4 to TRBJ2-3; D is perhaps TRBD1 (6 bases). The V and J ends lost 4 bases and 11 bases respectively, with 14 bases between them. CDR1 is SGHNT and CDR2 is YYREEE in the germline V gene (reference sequence). The CDR3 spans 12 residues.

CDR3 in DNA: TGTGCCAGCAGCCAAGTGACCGGACTAGCGACCGAGCAGTACTTC. Encoded protein: CASSQVTGLATEQYF. The chain joins TRBV4-2 to TRBJ2-7, with 9 nucleotides matching TRBD2. The junction had 7 bases not matched to a gene; V was cut back by 1 base and J by 6 bases. CDR1 and CDR2 from the germline V gene are LGHNA and YNFKEQ. This CDR3 has 15 amino acids.

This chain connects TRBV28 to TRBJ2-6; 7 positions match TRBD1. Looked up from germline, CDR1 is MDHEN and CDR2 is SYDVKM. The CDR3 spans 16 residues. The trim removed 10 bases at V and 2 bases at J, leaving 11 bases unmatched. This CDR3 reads CAIRQGALPGANVLTF. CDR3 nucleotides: TGTGCCATACGACAGGGCGCCCTTCCTGGGGCCAACGTCCTGACTTTC.

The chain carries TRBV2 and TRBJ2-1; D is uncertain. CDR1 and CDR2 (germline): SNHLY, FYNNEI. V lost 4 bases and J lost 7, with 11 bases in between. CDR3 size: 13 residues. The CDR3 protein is CASSVLVSNEQFF. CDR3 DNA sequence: TGTGCCAGCAGTGTACTCGTTTCTAATGAGCAGTTCTTC.

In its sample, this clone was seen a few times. CDR3 coding DNA: TGCGCCAGCAGTCAGGGGGCAGCCTACGAGCAGTACTTC. It specifies CASSQGAAYEQYF. This sequence joins TRBV10-1 and TRBJ2-7; 8 bases align to TRBD1. The CDR3 length is 13 residues. J was trimmed by 2 bases and V by 5 bases; bases with no gene match: 2. Germline V gene lookup returns CDR1 WNHNN and CDR2 SYGVQD (reference sequence).

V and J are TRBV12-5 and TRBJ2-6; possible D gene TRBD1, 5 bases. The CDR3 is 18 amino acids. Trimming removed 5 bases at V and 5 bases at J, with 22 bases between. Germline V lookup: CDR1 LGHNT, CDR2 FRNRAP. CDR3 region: CASGSTRAGQSRANVLTF. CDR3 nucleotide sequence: TGTGCTAGTGGTAGTACCCGTGCAGGACAAAGTCGGGCCAACGTCCTGACTTTC. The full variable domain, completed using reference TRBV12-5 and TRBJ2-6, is DARVTQTPRHKVTEMGQEVTMRCQPILGHNTVFWYRQTMMQGLELLAYFRNRAPLDDSGMPKDRFSAEMPDATLATLKIQPSEPRDSAVYFCASGSTRAGQSRANVLTFGAGSRLTVL.

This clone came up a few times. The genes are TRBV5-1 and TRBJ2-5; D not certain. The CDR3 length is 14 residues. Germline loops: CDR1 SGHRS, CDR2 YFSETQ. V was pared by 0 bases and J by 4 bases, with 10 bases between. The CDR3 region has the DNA TGCGCCAGCAGCTTGGCCGCCCCCCCAGAGACCCAGTACTTC. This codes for CASSLAAPPETQYF. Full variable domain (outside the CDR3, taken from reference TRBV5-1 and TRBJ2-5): KAGVTQTPRYLIKTRGQQVTLSCSPISGHRSVSWYQQTPGQGLQFLFEYFSETQRNKGNFPGRFSGRQFSNSRSEMNVSTLELGDSALYLCASSLAAPPETQYFGPGTRLLVL.

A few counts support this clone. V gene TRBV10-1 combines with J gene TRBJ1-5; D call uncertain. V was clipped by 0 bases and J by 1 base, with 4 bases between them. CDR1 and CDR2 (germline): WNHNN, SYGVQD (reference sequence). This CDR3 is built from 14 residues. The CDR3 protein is CASSESGSNQPQHF. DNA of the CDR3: TGCGCCAGCAGTGAGTCCGGGAGCAATCAGCCCCAGCATTTT.

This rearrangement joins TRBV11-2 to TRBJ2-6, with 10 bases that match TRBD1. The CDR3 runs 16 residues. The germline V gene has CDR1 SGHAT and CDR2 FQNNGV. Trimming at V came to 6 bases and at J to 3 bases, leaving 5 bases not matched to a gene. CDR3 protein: CASSRQGAGGANVLTF. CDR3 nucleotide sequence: TGTGCCAGCAGTCGACAGGGGGCAGGTGGGGCCAACGTCCTGACTTTC.

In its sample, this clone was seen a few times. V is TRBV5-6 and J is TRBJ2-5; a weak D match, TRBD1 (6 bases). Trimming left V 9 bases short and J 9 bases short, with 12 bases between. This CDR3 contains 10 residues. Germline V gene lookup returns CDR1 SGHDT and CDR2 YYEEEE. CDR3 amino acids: CATPTGPQYF. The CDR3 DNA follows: TGTGCCACCCCTACAGGGCCCCAGTACTTC.

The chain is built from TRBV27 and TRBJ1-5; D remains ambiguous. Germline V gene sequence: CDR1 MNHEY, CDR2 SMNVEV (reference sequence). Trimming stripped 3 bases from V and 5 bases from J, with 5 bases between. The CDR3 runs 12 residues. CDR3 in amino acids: CASSFIHQPQHF. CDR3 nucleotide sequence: TGTGCCAGCAGTTTCATCCATCAGCCCCAGCATTTT.

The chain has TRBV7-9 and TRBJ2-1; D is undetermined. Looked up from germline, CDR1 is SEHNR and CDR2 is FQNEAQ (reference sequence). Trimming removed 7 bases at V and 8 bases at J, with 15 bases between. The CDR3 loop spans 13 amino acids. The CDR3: CASTLMGKDEQFF. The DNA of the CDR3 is TGTGCCAGCACCCTAATGGGGAAGGATGAGCAGTTCTTC.

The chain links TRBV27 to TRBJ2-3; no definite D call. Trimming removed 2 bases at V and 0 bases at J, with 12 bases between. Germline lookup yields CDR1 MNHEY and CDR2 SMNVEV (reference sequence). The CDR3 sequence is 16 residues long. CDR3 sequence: CASSLPRPTSTDTQYF. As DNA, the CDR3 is TGTGCCAGCAGTTTACCCCGACCGACTAGCACAGATACGCAGTATTTT.

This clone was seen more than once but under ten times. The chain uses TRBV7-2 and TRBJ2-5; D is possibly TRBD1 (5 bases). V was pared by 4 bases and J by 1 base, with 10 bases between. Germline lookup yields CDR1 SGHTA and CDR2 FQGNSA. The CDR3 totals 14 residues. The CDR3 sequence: CASSYSTVQETQYF. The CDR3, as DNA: TGTGCCAGCAGCTACTCGACAGTCCAAGAGACCCAGTACTTC.

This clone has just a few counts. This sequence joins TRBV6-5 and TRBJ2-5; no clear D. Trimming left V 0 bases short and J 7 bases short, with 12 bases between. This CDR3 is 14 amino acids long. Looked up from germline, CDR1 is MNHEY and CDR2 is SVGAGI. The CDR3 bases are TGTGCCAGCAGTTACTCTTCGGGTCCTGGGACCCAGTACTTC. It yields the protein CASSYSSGPGTQYF.

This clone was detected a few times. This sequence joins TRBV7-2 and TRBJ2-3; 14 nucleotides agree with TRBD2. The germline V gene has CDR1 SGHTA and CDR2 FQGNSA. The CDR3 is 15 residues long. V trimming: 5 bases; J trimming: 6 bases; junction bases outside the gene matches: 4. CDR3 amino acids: CASSRLAGGWDTQYF. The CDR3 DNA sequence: TGTGCCAGCAGCAGACTAGCGGGAGGGTGGGATACGCAGTATTTT.

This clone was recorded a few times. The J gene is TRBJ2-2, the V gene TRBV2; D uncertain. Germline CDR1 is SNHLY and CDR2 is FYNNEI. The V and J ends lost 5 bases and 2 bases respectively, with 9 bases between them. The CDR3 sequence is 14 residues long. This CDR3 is CASSRPTNTGELFF. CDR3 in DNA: TGTGCCAGCAGTCGGCCTACTAACACCGGGGAGCTGTTTTTT.

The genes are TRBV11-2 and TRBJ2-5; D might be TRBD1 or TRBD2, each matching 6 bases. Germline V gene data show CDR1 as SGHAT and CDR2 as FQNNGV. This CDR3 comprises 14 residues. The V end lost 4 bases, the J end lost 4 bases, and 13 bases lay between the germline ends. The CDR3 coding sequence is TGTGCCAGCAGCTCCCGGACAGCGGGAGAGACCCAGTACTTC. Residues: CASSSRTAGETQYF.

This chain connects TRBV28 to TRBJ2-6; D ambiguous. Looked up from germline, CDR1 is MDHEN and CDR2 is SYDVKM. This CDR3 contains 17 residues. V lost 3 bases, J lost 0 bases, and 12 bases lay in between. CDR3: CASSFPRSGSGANVLTF. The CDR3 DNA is TGTGCCAGCAGTTTTCCAAGGTCGGGCTCTGGGGCCAACGTCCTGACTTTC. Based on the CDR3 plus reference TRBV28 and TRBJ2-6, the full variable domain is DVKVTQSSRYLVKRTGEKVFLECVQDMDHENMFWYRQDPGLGLRLIYFSYDVKMKEKGDIPEGYSVSREKKERFSLILESASTNQTSMYLCASSFPRSGSGANVLTFGAGSRLTVL.

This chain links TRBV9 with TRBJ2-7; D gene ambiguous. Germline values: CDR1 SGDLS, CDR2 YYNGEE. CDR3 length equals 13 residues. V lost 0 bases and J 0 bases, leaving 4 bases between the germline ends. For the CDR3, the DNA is TGTGCCAGCAGCGTAGGGAACTCCTACGAGCAGTACTTC. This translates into CASSVGNSYEQYF.

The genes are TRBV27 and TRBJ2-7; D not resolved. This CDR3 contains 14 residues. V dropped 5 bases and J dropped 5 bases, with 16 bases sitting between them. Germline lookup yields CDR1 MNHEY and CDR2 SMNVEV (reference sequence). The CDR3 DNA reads TGTGCCAGCAGTCCCGTTGCCCCGGTCCACGAGCAGTACTTC. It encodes CASSPVAPVHEQYF.

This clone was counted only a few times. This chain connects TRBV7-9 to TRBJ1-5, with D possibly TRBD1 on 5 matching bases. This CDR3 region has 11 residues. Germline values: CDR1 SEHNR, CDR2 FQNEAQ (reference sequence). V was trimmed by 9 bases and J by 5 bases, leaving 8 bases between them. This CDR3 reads CARGTYQPQHF. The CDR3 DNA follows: TGTGCCAGGGGGACGTATCAGCCCCAGCATTTT. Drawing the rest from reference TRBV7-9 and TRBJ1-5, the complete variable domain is DTGVSQNPRHKITKRGQNVTFRCDPISEHNRLYWYRQTLGQGPEFLTYFQNEAQLEKSRLLSDRFSAERPKGSFSTLEIQRTEQGDSAMYLCARGTYQPQHFGDGTRLSIL.

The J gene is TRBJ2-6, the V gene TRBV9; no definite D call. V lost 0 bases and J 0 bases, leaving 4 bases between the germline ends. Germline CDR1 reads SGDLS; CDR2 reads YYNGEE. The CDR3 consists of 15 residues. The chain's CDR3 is CASSVGASGANVLTF. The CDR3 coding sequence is TGTGCCAGCAGCGTAGGGGCCTCTGGGGCCAACGTCCTGACTTTC.

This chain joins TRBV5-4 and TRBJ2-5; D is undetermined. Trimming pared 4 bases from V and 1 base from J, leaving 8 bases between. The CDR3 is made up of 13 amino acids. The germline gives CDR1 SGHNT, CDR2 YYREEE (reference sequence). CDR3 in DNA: TGTGCCAGCAGCCCGAACAGCCAAGAGACCCAGTACTTC. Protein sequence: CASSPNSQETQYF.